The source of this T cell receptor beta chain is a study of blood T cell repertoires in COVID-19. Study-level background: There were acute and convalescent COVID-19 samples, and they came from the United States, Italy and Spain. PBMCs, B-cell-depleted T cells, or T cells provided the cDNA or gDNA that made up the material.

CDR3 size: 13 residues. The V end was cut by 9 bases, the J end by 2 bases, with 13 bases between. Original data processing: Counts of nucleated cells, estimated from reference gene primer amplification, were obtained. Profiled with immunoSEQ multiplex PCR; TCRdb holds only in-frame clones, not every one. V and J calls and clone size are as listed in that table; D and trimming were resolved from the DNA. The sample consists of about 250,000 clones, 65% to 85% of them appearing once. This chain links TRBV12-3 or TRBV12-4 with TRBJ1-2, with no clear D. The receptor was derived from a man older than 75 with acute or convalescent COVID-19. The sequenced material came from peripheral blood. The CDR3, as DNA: TGTGCCAGTGCTGCCGGGGTCAACTATGGCTACACCTTC. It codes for CASAAGVNYGYTF.